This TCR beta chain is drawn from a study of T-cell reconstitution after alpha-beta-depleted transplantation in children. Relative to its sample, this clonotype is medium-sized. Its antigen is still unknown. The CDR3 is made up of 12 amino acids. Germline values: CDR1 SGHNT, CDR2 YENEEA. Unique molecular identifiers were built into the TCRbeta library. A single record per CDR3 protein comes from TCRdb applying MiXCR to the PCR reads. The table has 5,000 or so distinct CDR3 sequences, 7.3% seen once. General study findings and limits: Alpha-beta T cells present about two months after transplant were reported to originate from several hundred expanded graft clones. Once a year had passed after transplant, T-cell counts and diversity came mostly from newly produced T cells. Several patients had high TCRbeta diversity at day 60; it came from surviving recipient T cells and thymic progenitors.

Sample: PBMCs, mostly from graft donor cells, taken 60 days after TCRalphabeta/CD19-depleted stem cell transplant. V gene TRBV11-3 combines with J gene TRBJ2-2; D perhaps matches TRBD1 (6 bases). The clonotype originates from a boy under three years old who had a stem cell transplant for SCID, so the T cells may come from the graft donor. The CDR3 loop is CVPAEGVGELFF. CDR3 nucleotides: TGTGTCCCCGCCGAGGGGGTCGGGGAGCTGTTTTTT. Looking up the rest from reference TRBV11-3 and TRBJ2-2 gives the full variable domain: EAGVVQSPRYKIIEKKQPVAFWCNPISGHNTLYWYLQNLGQGPELLIRYENEEAVDDSQLPKDRFSAERLKGVDSTLKIQPAELGDSAVYLCVPAEGVGELFFGEGSRLTVL.